This T cell receptor (beta chain) was sequenced in a study of T cells after yellow fever vaccination. Overall study results and limits: Re-detected after boosting: most primary clones, more than 95% of CD4 and around 86% of CD8.

Remarks on this clonotype: Antigen: not known.

The CDR3 loop spans 16 amino acids. Trimming removed 5 bases from V and 3 bases from J; junction bases left unmatched: 9. The germline V gene has CDR1 LGHNA and CDR2 YNFKEQ. TCRdb reanalysed the 5' RACE reads using MiXCR and keeps one entry per CDR3 protein. The data hold 70,000 or so distinct CDR3 sequences, with under 6.5% observed a single time. This TCR came from a man aged 18 to 30 who received the YFV17D yellow fever vaccine. J is TRBJ2-5 and V is TRBV4-2; 10 nucleotides align to TRBD1. The material was CD4+ T cells sorted from PBMCs, obtained approximately 15 days after the first yellow fever vaccination. The CDR3 loop reads CASSTPGQGNKETQYF. The CDR3 DNA sequence: TGTGCCAGCAGCACCCCGGGACAGGGGAACAAAGAGACCCAGTACTTC.